This TCR beta chain is from a study of CD8 T cells in ankylosing spondylitis. Study-level results: Enrichment of disease-linked clones was reportedly significant in matched ankylosing spondylitis synovial fluid. Clones linked to disease, bearing a CD8+ phenotype, were relatively rare in peripheral blood. A motif of under ten highly homologous TCR beta variants was seen as apparently characteristic of ankylosing spondylitis blood.

Details on this clonotype: The antigen remains unidentified.

Quantitative 5'-RACE with molecular barcodes produced the TCR beta libraries. MiXCR, run by TCRdb on the 5' RACE reads, gives a single entry per CDR3 protein. The data show around 490,000 distinct CDR3 sequences, about 5.2% seen once. The V end lost 5 bases, the J end lost 1 base, and 12 bases lay between the germline ends. From germline, CDR1 is PRHDT and CDR2 FYEKMQ (reference sequence). There are 16 residues in the CDR3. The chain uses TRBV13 and TRBJ2-6; D is unresolved. The sequence derives from a male donor with ankylosing spondylitis. Sequenced input: blood, either unsorted or a sorted T cell fraction (not recorded which). The DNA of the CDR3 is TGTGCCAGCAGCCAAAAACGATTATCTGGGGCCAACGTCCTGACTTTC. Translating it yields CASSQKRLSGANVLTF.